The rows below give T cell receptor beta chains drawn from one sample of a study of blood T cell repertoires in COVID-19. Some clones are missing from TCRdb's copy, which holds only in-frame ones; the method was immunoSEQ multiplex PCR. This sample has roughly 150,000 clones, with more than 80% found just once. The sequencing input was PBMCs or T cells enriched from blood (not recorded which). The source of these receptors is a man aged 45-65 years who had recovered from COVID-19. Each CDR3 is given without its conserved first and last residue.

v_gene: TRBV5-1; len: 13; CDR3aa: ASSRGAGGAAEAF
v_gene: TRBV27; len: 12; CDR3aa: ASSTGTAHNEQF
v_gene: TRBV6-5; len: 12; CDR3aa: ASSSRQMNTEAF
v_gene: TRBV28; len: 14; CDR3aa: ASNSNRDTKGNTIY
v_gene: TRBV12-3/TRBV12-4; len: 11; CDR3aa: ASSFGASYGYT
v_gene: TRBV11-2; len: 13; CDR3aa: ASSRDRTSGNTIY
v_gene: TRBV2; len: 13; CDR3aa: AGGTGVSGANVLT
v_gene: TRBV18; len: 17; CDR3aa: ASSPLGTSGSRTKNIQY
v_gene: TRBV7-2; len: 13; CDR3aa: ASSPDERPTRGQF
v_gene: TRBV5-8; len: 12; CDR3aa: ASSFGQGYEKLF
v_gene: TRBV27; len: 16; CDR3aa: ASSGRGAGGSMNTEAF
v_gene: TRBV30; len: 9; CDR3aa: AWSGRGPWY
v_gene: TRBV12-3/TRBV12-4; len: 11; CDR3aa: ASSFVLNEKLF
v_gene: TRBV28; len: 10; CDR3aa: ASSSGTGEQY
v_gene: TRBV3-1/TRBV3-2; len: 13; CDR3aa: ASSQGAGGIYGYT
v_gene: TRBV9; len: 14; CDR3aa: ASSVAGAGVAGELF
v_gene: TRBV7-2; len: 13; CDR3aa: ASSFGQAPNYGYT
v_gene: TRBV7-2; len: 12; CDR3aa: ASSPTPGGNTIY
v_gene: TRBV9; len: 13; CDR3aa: ASSFGRVQTDTQY
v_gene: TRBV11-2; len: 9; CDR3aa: ASSSGETQY
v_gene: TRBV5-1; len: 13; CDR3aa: ASSLGSGSTDTQY
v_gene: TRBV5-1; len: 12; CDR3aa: ASSLDSRNTEAF
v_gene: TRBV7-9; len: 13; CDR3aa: ASSPTSRTYNEQF
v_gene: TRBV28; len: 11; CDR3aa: ATQTGWYYGYT
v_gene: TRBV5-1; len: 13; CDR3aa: ASSLGQPGEWPQH
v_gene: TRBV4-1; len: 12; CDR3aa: ASSQDTNKNIQY
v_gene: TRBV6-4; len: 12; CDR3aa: ASSGELFTDTQY
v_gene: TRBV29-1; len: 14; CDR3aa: SVGGTGGSLNSPLH